This TCR beta chain was captured by sequencing in a study of T-cell reconstitution after alpha-beta-depleted transplantation in children. Study-wide results and caveats: By one year post-transplant, T-cell counts and diversity largely arose from T cells that were newly produced. From surviving recipient T cells and thymic progenitors came the high day-60 TCRbeta diversity observed in some patients.

This CDR3 contains 16 residues. Germline V gene lookup returns CDR1 ENHRY and CDR2 SYGVKD. V was pared by 3 bases and J by 0 bases, with 15 bases between. Construction of the TCRbeta library involved unique molecular identifiers. TCRdb re-called the PCR reads with MiXCR, one entry per CDR3 protein. Altogether 600,000 or so distinct CDR3 sequences are present, roughly 23% being singletons, with the ten largest covering around 14%. Remarks on this clonotype: The antigen remains undetermined.

This TCR was sampled from a boy younger than two who had a stem cell transplant for acute myeloid leukemia, so the T cells may come from the graft donor. The V gene is TRBV10-3, the J gene TRBJ2-7, with D uncertain. The sequences come from PBMCs, mostly from graft donor cells, collected 360 days after TCRalphabeta/CD19-depleted stem cell transplant. CDR3 sequence (DNA): TGTGCCATCAGTGAATCCCGGGTGCAGTTCTCCTACGAGCAGTACTTC. Encoded protein: CAISESRVQFSYEQYF.